These 9 T cell receptor beta chains were all obtained from the same sample, sequenced in a study of human T cells and chemical hapten exposure. The time point was: pre-sensitization, week 0. Treatment described: therapeutic diphenylcyclopropenone sensitization with weekly scalp DPC. MiXCR, run by TCRdb on the RACE reads, gives a single entry per CDR3 protein. The table shows 84,000 or so distinct CDR3 sequences, with 8.5% to 9% occurring only once. The specimen comprised whole blood, sampled in connection with sensitization to the hapten diphenylcyclopropenone (DPC). All receptors come from a man aged 35 to 55 with alopecia areata. Some clones in this sample may be carry-over from other donors' samples.

The V and J genes are TRBV18 and TRBJ2-3; 10 bases line up with TRBD2. V shed 3 bases, J shed 6 bases, and the junction held 3 bases outside the gene matches. Germline CDR1 is KGHSH and CDR2 is LQKENI. There are 14 residues in the CDR3. In DNA form, the CDR3 reads TGTGCCAGCTCACCGGGACTAGCGATTGATACGCAGTATTTT. Amino acid sequence: CASSPGLAIDTQYF.

This clonotype was seen just once. A much larger clone lies one base from this, so it may be a read error. This chain links TRBV9 with TRBJ2-7; TRBD2 matches at 7 bases. V lost 7 bases, J lost 3 bases, and 10 bases stayed unmatched. CDR1 is SGDLS and CDR2 is YYNGEE in the germline V gene. CDR3 length: 14 residues. The DNA of the CDR3 is TGTGCCAGCGGCGGAGGACTAGGCGGCTACGAGCAGTACTTC. Protein sequence: CASGGGLGGYEQYF.

This clonotype was seen only a few times. The chain is built from TRBV21-1 and TRBJ2-7; the DNA was not used to check the table's D call, TRBD2. TRBV21-1 constitutes a pseudogene. The CDR3 has 15 amino acids. The CDR3 spells CASNLRGAGSYEQYF. In nucleotides, the CDR3 is TGTGCCAGCAACCTACGGGGAGCGGGGTCCTACGAGCAGTACTTC.

The table lists this clonotype with many counts. This rearrangement joins TRBV6-4 to TRBJ2-3; 8 positions agree with TRBD2. J was trimmed by 3 bases and V by 2 bases; bases with no gene match: 4. In germline, CDR1 is MRHNA, CDR2 SNTAGT. This CDR3 is 15 amino acids long. The DNA of the CDR3 is TGTGCCAGCAGTGACGGACTAGCAGGGACAGATACGCAGTATTTT. This translates into CASSDGLAGTDTQYF.

The chain employs TRBV11-1 and TRBJ2-5; D is possibly TRBD2 (5 bases). The CDR3 consists of 14 residues. Germline assignment: CDR1 SGHAT and CDR2 FQDESV (reference sequence). Trimming took off 5 bases at V and 7 bases at J, with 17 bases between the two ends. The CDR3 loop reads CASSKGRDRGTQYF. CDR3 coding DNA: TGTGCCAGCAGCAAAGGACGGGATAGAGGGACCCAGTACTTC.

This clonotype appeared many times. The J gene is TRBJ2-7, the V gene TRBV6-1; D may be TRBD1 (6 bases). CDR1 is MNHNS, CDR2 SASEGT, per germline. CDR3 length: 14 residues. Trimming removed 5 bases from V and 0 bases from J, with 11 bases in between. CDR3 amino acids: CASSLGQSSYEQYV. The CDR3 DNA sequence: TGTGCCAGCAGTTTAGGACAGTCCTCCTACGAGCAGTACGTC.

The table lists this clonotype with many counts. This chain connects TRBV14 to TRBJ1-1, with no clear D. Trimming shortened V by 0 bases and J by 10 bases, and 12 bases separated the two germline ends. This CDR3 is 13 amino acids long. Germline V gene lookup returns CDR1 SGHDN and CDR2 FVKESK. The CDR3 reads CASSQDFGPVAFF. Here the CDR3 DNA reads TGTGCCAGCAGCCAAGATTTCGGGCCGGTAGCTTTCTTT.

The rearrangement joins TRBV5-1 to TRBJ2-4; 8 bases line up with TRBD1. V lost 5 bases and J lost 3; bases outside the gene matches: 7. This CDR3 comprises 15 residues. Germline V CDR1 and CDR2: SGHRS, YFSETQ. CDR3 protein: CASSRGTGGKNIQYF. The CDR3 region has the DNA TGCGCCAGCAGTAGAGGGACAGGCGGCAAAAACATTCAGTACTTC.

This clonotype was seen repeatedly, ten times or more. The chain combines TRBV10-3 with TRBJ2-7; D not resolved. The V gene's germline CDR1 is ENHRY and CDR2 SYGVKD. The CDR3 covers 14 residues. Trimming pared 0 bases from V and 3 bases from J, leaving 9 bases between. The CDR3 is CAISESVSRYEQYF. CDR3 sequence (DNA): TGTGCCATCAGTGAGTCGGTATCACGCTACGAGCAGTACTTC.